This TCR beta chain was obtained from a study of blood T cell repertoires in COVID-19. Germline V gene data show CDR1 as SEHNR and CDR2 as FQNEAQ (reference sequence). CDR3 length equals 15 residues. V lost 5 bases, J lost 4 bases, and 3 bases stayed unmatched. Assay: immunoSEQ multiplex PCR; the TCRdb copy retains only in-frame clones and omits some. Of fewer than 250,000 clones listed, 80% to 90% are singletons. The sample was PBMCs or T cells enriched from blood (not recorded which). The rearrangement joins TRBV7-9 to TRBJ1-4; 11 bases are a match to TRBD1. The TCR originated in a woman under 40 who had been exposed to COVID-19. CDR3 coding DNA: TGTGCCAGCAGCCAAGGGACAGGGGGTAATGAAAAACTGTTTTTT. Translated: CASSQGTGGNEKLFF.